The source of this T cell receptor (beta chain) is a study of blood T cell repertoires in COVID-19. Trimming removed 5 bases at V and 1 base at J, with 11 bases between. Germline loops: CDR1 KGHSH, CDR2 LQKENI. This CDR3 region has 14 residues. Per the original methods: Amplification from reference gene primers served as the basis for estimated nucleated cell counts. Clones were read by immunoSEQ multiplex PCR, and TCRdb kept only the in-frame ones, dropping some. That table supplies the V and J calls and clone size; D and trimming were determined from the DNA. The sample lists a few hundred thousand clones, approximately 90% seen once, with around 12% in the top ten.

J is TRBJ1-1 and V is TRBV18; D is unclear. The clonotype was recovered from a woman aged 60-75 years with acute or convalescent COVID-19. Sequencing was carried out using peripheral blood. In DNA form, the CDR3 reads TGTGCCAGCTCAGTGTTCGGAGAGAACACTGAAGCTTTCTTT. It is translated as CASSVFGENTEAFF.